This entry lists 5 T cell receptor beta chains sequenced from one sample in a study of shared clonotypes between healthy human individuals. Repertoires were generated with immunoSEQ multiplex PCR, while TCRdb's copy carries only in-frame clones and drops some. Of roughly 2,300,000 clones in the sample, 85% to 95% were seen once. Sequencing was done on a sample of naive CD4+ T cells from PBMCs. The subset: CD45RA+ positively selected. Receptors were obtained from a man between 18 and 29 years old in good health. Some clones in this sample may be carry-over from other donors' samples.

A word on this clone: In the same sample, other DNA sequences code for this CDR3. This chain connects TRBV6-5 to TRBJ1-2, with D hard to call. Germline loops: CDR1 MNHEY, CDR2 SVGAGI. V was clipped by 2 bases and J by 0 bases, with 4 bases between them. The CDR3 extends over 13 amino acids. The CDR3 spells CASSYRTNYGYTF. The CDR3 nucleotides read TGTGCCAGCAGTTACAGGACTAACTATGGCTACACCTTC.

The table lists this clone with a few counts. The J gene is TRBJ1-1, the V gene TRBV4-2; D gene ambiguous. Germline V gene sequence: CDR1 LGHNA, CDR2 YNFKEQ. The CDR3 contains 14 residues. The V gene lost 4 bases and the J gene lost 1 base, with 10 bases spanning the gap. The CDR3 protein is CASSLGRGNTEAFF. The CDR3 DNA follows: TGTGCCAGCAGCCTTGGACGGGGGAACACTGAAGCTTTCTTT.

The chain carries TRBV4-3 and TRBJ1-2; D possibly corresponds to TRBD1 (6 bases). CDR3 length: 14 residues. The germline CDR1 and CDR2 sequences are LGHNA and YSLEER. Trimming removed 1 base at V and 4 bases at J, with 10 bases between. CDR3 region: CASSQGGGGYGYTF. CDR3 DNA sequence: TGCGCCAGCAGCCAAGGGGGAGGGGGCTATGGCTACACCTTC.

The chain couples TRBV2 to TRBJ1-2; D gene ambiguous. With 3 bases removed from V and 6 bases from J, the gap between germline ends came to 11 bases. The CDR3 is 13 residues long. Germline CDR1 SNHLY, CDR2 FYNNEI. This CDR3 is CASSDSGFNGYTF. CDR3 DNA: TGTGCCAGCAGTGATTCGGGGTTTAATGGCTACACCTTC.

This rearrangement joins TRBV9 to TRBJ2-5; D remains ambiguous. The CDR3 totals 14 residues. Trimming removed 0 bases at V and 2 bases at J, with 8 bases between. Germline assignment: CDR1 SGDLS and CDR2 YYNGEE. CDR3 residues: CASSVAQRQETQYF. In DNA, the CDR3 is TGTGCCAGCAGCGTAGCTCAGCGTCAAGAGACCCAGTACTTC.